This T cell receptor (beta chain) originates from a study of cytomegalovirus exposure and HLA in healthy donors. The V and J ends lost 3 bases and 2 bases respectively, with 14 bases between them. Germline CDR1 is KGHSH and CDR2 is LQKENI. This CDR3 spans 17 amino acids. PCR employed 60 Vbeta and 13 Jbeta primers. Generated by immunoSEQ multiplex PCR, the TCRdb table keeps only in-frame clones and is missing some. The data contain roughly 90,000 clones, about four fifths of them singletons. General study points: Many donors shared some public TCRs, even though most TCR sequences were rare. Most CMV-associated TCR beta chains were later found to appear HLA-restricted. In vitro testing confirmed a few CMV-associated chains as specific for CMV antigens.

A remark on this clone: The antigen is unknown.

This clonotype originated in a man younger than 45 in good health and CMV-seropositive. The V and J genes are TRBV18 and TRBJ2-6; D may be TRBD1 (5 bases). The sample comprised PBMCs. CDR3 residues: CASSPTEAGAGANVLTF. The CDR3 DNA reads TGTGCCAGCTCACCGACAGAGGCTGGAGCTGGGGCCAACGTCCTGACTTTC.